This TCR beta chain was profiled in a study of T cells in Graves' hyperthyroidism and ophthalmopathy (dated 2019 in TCRdb). As for the study more broadly: Peripheral blood was sampled at the time of initial diagnosis, prior to any treatment. Prospective prediction of ophthalmopathy was tested in an independent validation cohort of some 20 hyperthyroidism patients and 15 to 17 patients who later progressed to ophthalmopathy. The 100 or so discovery patients were randomly split 7:3 into training and test sets. The study also compared thyroid tissue and blood T-cell repertoires from over 5 Graves' hyperthyroidism patients. A discovery cohort of around 100 patients, about 43 with Graves' ophthalmopathy and about 58 with stable Graves' hyperthyroidism, was used to find distinguishing TCR V-J signatures. Once sampling was done, hyperthyroidism patients were given methimazole at a starting dose of 30 mg daily, whereas ophthalmopathy patients were given high-dose intravenous methylprednisolone. The paper describes TCR Vbeta CDR3 sequencing of around 140 peripheral blood samples, made up of 40 to 45 ophthalmopathy patients, approximately 73 hyperthyroidism patients and around 17 progressor patients. Findings and caveats that apply to the study as a whole: Most expanded thyroid clonotypes (frequency above 0.001) were also detected in blood, suggesting blood repertoires may reflect thyroid immune responses. No statistical method was used to set the sample size in advance, and investigators knew the group allocation. A model built on a 13 V-J signature distinguished ophthalmopathy from stable hyperthyroidism, reaching about 89% sensitivity and approximately 81% specificity in cross-validation and 80%/75% in testing. In validation, progression to ophthalmopathy was predicted by the model with around 70% sensitivity and roughly 76% specificity, a median of about 6.4 months before onset.

Moderately to severely active disease, a Clinical Activity Score of at least 3, a NOSPECS grade of at least 4, and a duration under 3 months were present in ophthalmopathy patients. Any patient with an uncontrolled infection, another autoimmune disease, pregnancy or lactation was excluded. Diagnoses relied on clinical symptoms, serum thyroxine and TRAb, thyroid ultrasound and orbital computed tomography. Ficoll-Paque density gradient centrifugation was used to isolate PBMCs from around 10 ml of fresh peripheral blood. Total RNA was extracted using Trizol reagent, and RNA quality was assessed on an Agilent 2100 Bioanalyzer. The CDR3 measures 14 amino acids from cysteine to phenylalanine. The sequence is cut down to CDR3 DNA, 42 bases in frame from base 1. From the germline V gene, CDR1 is MNHNS and CDR2 is SASEGT. Ends trimmed: V by 4 bases, J by 5 bases; bases unmatched to a gene: 7. The TCR beta CDR3 regions were amplified from the RNA transcripts. A first-round RT-PCR of the TCR CDR3 used the HTBI primer set with the Qiagen OneStep RT-PCR kit. A second multiplex PCR round built the libraries, followed by size selection and purification. Paired-end sequencing of the libraries was performed with 100 bp reads on an Illumina HiSeq2000. Concerning the study's data processing: SOAPnuke was used to process the raw data, with reads discarded if the reads contained adapters or uncalled bases, had a mean Phred below 15, or lacked an exact constant-primer or identifier match. High-quality paired reads were merged using COPE v1.2.5, and each unique nucleotide sequence was defined as a clonotype. Clonotypes were aligned to IMGT TRBV, TRBD and TRBJ reference segments using MiTCR v1.1. The analysis included only V-J combinations with a frequency above 0.0001, which together covered approximately 99% of the repertoires. A TCS score was defined as the ratio of F50 (clonal expansion) to E x V (chaos), with BLOSUM62-based TCRdist applied between CDR3 peptides within each V-J. Welch's t-statistics and random forest reduced approximately 520 V-J features to roughly 13, which were used in a naive Bayes classifier (R e1071). TCRdb ran its own pipeline on the public reads, namely fastp trimming at Q25 and MiXCR clone calling, and kept in-frame beta chains. Rows are unified per CDR3 protein, each entry keeping the most common DNA and genes. The V and J calls reflect TCRdb's pipeline rather than the authors' work. For this sample the table gives hundreds of thousands of distinct CDR3 sequences, of which about 24% were detected only once. Roughly 12% of the sample lies in the top ten.

Note on this clonotype: There is no known antigen for this receptor. No much larger clone is present one base from it, and per-base qualities are unavailable.

The receptor was isolated from a woman under 40 with Graves' ophthalmopathy. The rearrangement joined TRBV6-1 to TRBJ2-5, and TRBD1 matches 7 of the central bases. Sequenced material: blood. The nucleotides read TGTGCCAGCAGTGGAATAGGGGGCGTGGAGACCCAGTACTTC. This gives the protein CASSGIGGVETQYF.